This TCR beta chain was profiled in a study of shared clonotypes between healthy human individuals (dated by TCRdb to between 2020 and 2021). Regarding the complete study: Three men and a couple of women, aged 18 to 49 years, made up the cohort. Libraries were prepared and TCR repertoires were sequenced by different laboratories using diverse techniques, in order to increase sequencing depth and limit assay-specific biases. Between about 0.85 and 9.5 billion PBMCs per donor were obtained by leukapheresis. To estimate repertoire size and how much clonotypes are shared between individuals, the study performed deep sequencing of blood TCR repertoires from a few healthy adults.

The donors were healthy, HIV-negative adults who had no recently reported acute infections or vaccinations. Only Caucasian adults living in Nashville, Tennessee, USA were represented among the donors. For unsorted samples, 90 million to 95 million PBMCs were counted, and genomic DNA was extracted using the QIAamp DNA Blood Mini kit. After blood collection by leukapheresis, PBMCs were isolated using Ficoll-Histopaque density gradient centrifugation and then cryopreserved in the vapor phase of liquid nitrogen. Using the deep immunoSEQ assay, multiplex PCR amplified TCR CDR3 regions from genomic DNA. Extracted genomic DNA from each cell subset was spread evenly across all wells of several immunoSEQ 96-well plates, with each plate serving as a replicate. Each replicate PCR for unsorted PBMC received approximately 300 ng genomic DNA, equal to approximately 29,000 T cell genomes. Ten immunoSEQ deep assay plates were used to sequence unsorted PBMC genomic DNA. Purified libraries were measured with a Qubit 3.0 fluorometer, size-checked on a Bioanalyzer 2100, and measured again with the KAPA Library Quantification kit. Every immunoSEQ 96-well plate was sequenced on a separate single-read 150-cycle Illumina NextSeq 550 flow cell. The paper's data handling went like this. The immunoSEQ output contained only junctional sequences without quality scores, so filtering could not match that applied to full-length reads. To assign V/J genes and CDR3, sequences were annotated against IMGT germline references using PyIR, a Python wrapper for IgBLAST v1.9. Reads with weak V/J assignments (E-value above 1e-6), missing CDR3, stop codons, out-of-frame junctions, or ambiguous translated residues were removed. A V3J clonotype was defined by an identical inferred V gene, J gene, and CDR3 amino acid sequence. To compute the percentage overlap between repertoires, the number of shared unique clonotypes was divided by the size of the smaller repertoire. Richness of each repertoire was evaluated using RTK rarefaction, the Chao1 estimator, and Recon v2.1 estimates of unobserved clonotypes. In TCRdb, the immuneACCESS table is reduced to in-frame sequences with V and J assigned. These tables do not hold every clone; where another copy was compared, an unresolved V gene accounts for under half, and the others remain unexplained. The V and J calls and the clone size are those of that table, but D and trimming were determined from the DNA. Across this sample there are around 500,000 clones, with about 72% seen only once. The biggest ten clones account for around 12% of the sample.

The study at large found these results: Because the study included only a small number of donors, the genetic and exposure-history diversity represented was limited. Pairwise subsampling led to the expectation that sequencing depth would affect the degree of clonotype sharing among donors. Only blood was sampled, and tissue TCR repertoires likely differ from those in blood.

Regarding this clone: What this receptor recognizes is not known. No per-base quality is available; no much larger clone lies one base away.

This receptor was identified in a woman aged 40-49 years in good health. Some clones in this sample may be carry-over from other donors' samples. The sample taken for sequencing was PBMCs.

The DNA sequence is as follows: TGTGCCAGCAGTCCTTCGGTGGGGGGCTTTGGCAATCAGCCCCAGCATTTT. The resulting protein is CASSPSVGGFGNQPQHF. The chain joins TRBV27 to TRBJ1-5; TRBD1 is a possible D gene, resting on 6 matching bases. Measured from the cysteine to the phenylalanine, the CDR3 is 17 residues long. Just the 51-base CDR3 DNA is kept, in frame starting at base 1. Looking up the germline V gene (reference sequence) yields CDR1 MNHEY and CDR2 SMNVEV. Trimming at the junction amounts to 5 bases on V and 2 bases on J, and the germline ends lie 19 bases apart.